The rows below give T cell receptor beta chains drawn from one sample of a study of blood T cell repertoires in COVID-19. Data came from immunoSEQ multiplex PCR; TCRdb stores just in-frame clones and leaves some out. The table has more than 250,000 clones, almost 90% seen once; the top ten hold 1.7%. Sequenced sample: PBMCs or T cells enriched from blood (not recorded which). The source is a woman under 30 with acute COVID-19. Each CDR3 is given with its conserved first and last residue. The order of the fields is J gene, CDR3 length, V gene, D gene, CDR3 protein, CDR3 DNA. A D gene is named only where the DNA matches it firmly.

>TRBJ2-5|14|TRBV29-1|TRBD1
CSVAGTGLKETQYF
TGCAGCGTTGCCGGGACAGGTCTAAAAGAGACCCAGTACTTC
>TRBJ1-2|17|TRBV7-2|TRBD1
CASSSNIGTAPSYGYTF
TGTGCCAGCAGCTCCAACATCGGGACAGCACCTTCCTATGGCTACACCTTC
>TRBJ2-7|15|TRBV5-1|NA
CASSQNPTVTYEQYF
TGCGCCAGCAGCCAGAACCCGACAGTCACCTACGAGCAGTACTTC
>TRBJ2-7|14|TRBV9|NA
CASSPEDVAYEQYF
TGTGCCAGCTCACCGGAGGACGTGGCCTACGAGCAGTACTTC
>TRBJ1-1|14|TRBV19|TRBD1
CASRTGDTNLGAFF
TGTGCCAGTAGAACAGGGGACACCAACTTGGGGGCTTTCTTT
>TRBJ1-5|14|TRBV28|NA
CASMEGSVRQPQHF
TGTGCCAGCATGGAGGGGTCCGTCCGGCAGCCCCAGCATTTT
>TRBJ2-5|13|TRBV7-9|TRBD2
CASRKLAEETQYF
TGTGCCAGCAGAAAACTAGCGGAAGAGACCCAGTACTTC
>TRBJ2-1|14|TRBV28|TRBD2
CASSLTGGDNEQFF
TGTGCCAGCAGTTTAACGGGAGGGGATAATGAGCAGTTCTTC
>TRBJ1-1|14|TRBV7-2|TRBD1
CASSLMTGAFEAFF
TGTGCCAGCAGCCTAATGACAGGGGCTTTTGAAGCTTTCTTT
>TRBJ2-7|13|TRBV28|NA
CASSLAVYDEQYF
TGTGCCAGCAGTTTAGCGGTTTATGACGAGCAGTACTTC